The 25 T cell receptor beta chains given below trace back to one sample, sequenced in a study of shared clonotypes between healthy human individuals. Sequenced by immunoSEQ multiplex PCR; TCRdb stores in-frame clones only, minus some. The sample comprises 2,100,000 or so clones, roughly 95% of which are singletons, and around 0.13% rests with the top ten. Sequencing used naive CD4+ T cells sorted from blood. The subset: CD45RA+ positively selected. The receptors originated from a young man in good health.

V usage is TRBV7-9 and J usage is TRBJ2-5; 11 bases fit TRBD1. V gave up 2 bases and J gave up 1 base; unmatched junction bases: 3. Per germline, CDR1 SEHNR and CDR2 FQNEAQ (reference sequence). This CDR3 is 16 amino acids long. CDR3 region: CASSLFGTGGQETQYF. For the CDR3, the DNA is TGTGCCAGCAGCTTATTCGGGACAGGGGGCCAAGAGACCCAGTACTTC.

A word on this clone: This CDR3 is also generated by other DNA sequences in the sample. This chain connects TRBV2 to TRBJ2-7; D is undetermined. CDR3 length: 11 residues. Germline assignment: CDR1 SNHLY and CDR2 FYNNEI. The ends were cut back, 4 bases at V and 3 bases at J, with 4 bases in the middle. CDR3 DNA: TGTGCCAGCAGTGGCTACTACGAGCAGTACTTC. Amino acid sequence: CASSGYYEQYF.

This sequence joins TRBV28 and TRBJ2-2; D possibly uses TRBD1 or TRBD2 (6 bases each). Per germline, CDR1 MDHEN and CDR2 SYDVKM. The V gene lost 7 bases and the J gene lost 3 bases, with 18 bases spanning the gap. This CDR3 has 16 amino acids. The DNA for the CDR3 is TGTGCCAGCACGTCTGGAGGGGGTATGGACACCGGGGAGCTGTTTTTT. Its translation: CASTSGGGMDTGELFF.

Regarding this clone: This sample includes further DNA sequences coding for the same CDR3. The chain links TRBV7-9 to TRBJ2-3; a weak D match, TRBD2 (6 bases). The CDR3 has 14 residues. Per germline, CDR1 SEHNR and CDR2 FQNEAQ (reference sequence). Trimming took off 1 base at V and 3 bases at J, with 8 bases between the two ends. CDR3 in DNA: TGTGCCAGCAGCTTAGAGGGGACTACAGATACGCAGTATTTT. The encoded protein is CASSLEGTTDTQYF.

CDR3 residues: CASSRDNSNYGYTF. The CDR3 bases are TGTGCCAGCTCACGGGACAATTCTAACTATGGCTACACCTTC. The chain joins TRBV18 to TRBJ1-2, with D possibly being TRBD1 (6 bases). V lost 4 bases, J lost 0 bases, and 9 bases lay in between. The CDR3 has 14 amino acids. Germline CDR1 and CDR2: KGHSH and LQKENI.

The chain has TRBV5-1 and TRBJ2-5; TRBD2 matches 9 bases. The CDR3 is 16 residues long. The germline V gene has CDR1 SGHRS and CDR2 YFSETQ. The trim removed 2 bases at V and 5 bases at J, leaving 10 bases unmatched. The CDR3: CASSLSPLAGLETQYF. The CDR3 DNA reads as TGCGCCAGCAGCTTATCCCCTCTAGCGGGATTGGAGACCCAGTACTTC. Full variable domain (remainder filled in from reference TRBV5-1 and TRBJ2-5): KAGVTQTPRYLIKTRGQQVTLSCSPISGHRSVSWYQQTPGQGLQFLFEYFSETQRNKGNFPGRFSGRQFSNSRSEMNVSTLELGDSALYLCASSLSPLAGLETQYFGPGTRLLVL.

The chain joins TRBV7-6 to TRBJ1-2, with TRBD1 identical over 9 bases. The CDR3 sequence is 15 residues long. Germline V gene data show CDR1 as SGHVS and CDR2 as FNYEAQ. V gave up 5 bases and J gave up 5 bases; unmatched junction bases: 9. Written as DNA, the CDR3 is TGTGCCAGCAGCCTCGGACAGGGGCCTGGGTATGGCTACACCTTC. Translated, it gives CASSLGQGPGYGYTF.

Note on this clone: Other DNA variants within this sample encode the same CDR3. V gene TRBV5-1 combines with J gene TRBJ1-2; a weak D match, TRBD1 (5 bases). Trimming removed 0 bases at V and 2 bases at J, with 8 bases between. The CDR3 runs 14 residues. Germline-derived CDR1 and CDR2 are SGHRS and YFSETQ. CDR3 loop: CASSLDRPNYGYTF. CDR3 in DNA: TGCGCCAGCAGCTTGGACAGGCCGAACTATGGCTACACCTTC.

V and J are TRBV6-5 and TRBJ1-5; no definite D call. The V and J ends lost 0 bases and 1 base respectively, with 10 bases between them. This CDR3 is 16 amino acids long. Germline values: CDR1 MNHEY, CDR2 SVGAGI. The CDR3 DNA reads as TGTGCCAGCAGTTACTCGCACCCGTGGAGCAATCAGCCCCAGCATTTT. Translated: CASSYSHPWSNQPQHF.

J is TRBJ2-1 and V is TRBV10-3; 9 bases match TRBD1. CDR3 length: 14 residues. Germline CDR1 reads ENHRY; CDR2 reads SYGVKD. V gave up 3 bases and J gave up 5 bases; unmatched junction bases: 2. CDR3 nucleotides: TGTGCCATCAGTGAATGGACAGGGGACAATGAGCAGTTCTTC. Translating gives CAISEWTGDNEQFF.

The chain recombines TRBV7-3 with TRBJ2-5, with TRBD2 as a possible D gene (6 bases). Per the germline V gene, CDR1 is SGHTA and CDR2 is FQGTGA. There are 13 residues in the CDR3. Trimming stripped 5 bases from V and 7 bases from J, with 14 bases between. CDR3 sequence reads: CASSAGTLRTQYF. The CDR3 DNA sequence: TGTGCCAGCAGCGCGGGGACCCTGCGGACCCAGTACTTC.

This chain connects TRBV11-3 to TRBJ1-5; D unresolved. There are 16 residues in the CDR3. V lost 1 base to trimming and J lost 5 bases, with 15 bases between them. Germline V gene lookup returns CDR1 SGHNT and CDR2 YENEEA. CDR3 nucleotide sequence: TGTGCCAGCAGCTTAGGGAACCGGGCCCCTCATCAGCCCCAGCATTTT. This gives the protein CASSLGNRAPHQPQHF.

The chain has TRBV28 and TRBJ2-3; D call uncertain. The CDR3 is made up of 13 amino acids. The ends were cut back, 6 bases at V and 2 bases at J, with 9 bases in the middle. Germline-derived CDR1 and CDR2 are MDHEN and SYDVKM. The DNA for the CDR3 is TGTGCCAGCAGCCCGACAAACACAGATACGCAGTATTTT. This codes for CASSPTNTDTQYF.

This clone was seen only once. The chain employs TRBV30 and TRBJ2-3; D might be TRBD2 (6 bases). CDR3 length: 14 residues. Trimming took off 4 bases at V and 6 bases at J, with 17 bases between the two ends. Germline-derived CDR1 and CDR2 are GTSNPN and SVGIG (reference sequence). The CDR3 spells CAWKKSGSVDTQYF. As DNA, the CDR3 is TGTGCCTGGAAAAAATCCGGGAGCGTGGATACGCAGTATTTT.

The chain has TRBV5-1 and TRBJ1-1; 7 nucleotides line up with TRBD1. V shed 4 bases, J shed 4 bases, and the junction held 13 bases outside the gene matches. Germline loops: CDR1 SGHRS, CDR2 YFSETQ. This CDR3 region has 16 residues. In DNA form, the CDR3 reads TGCGCCAGCAGCCCCGGGACAGTGAATGTTGGCACTGAAGCTTTCTTT. Protein product: CASSPGTVNVGTEAFF.

The rearrangement uses TRBV6-5 and TRBJ1-6, with 7 bases matching TRBD1. V gave up 6 bases and J gave up 3 bases; unmatched junction bases: 5. This CDR3 spans 15 amino acids. Germline V gene data show CDR1 as MNHEY and CDR2 as SVGAGI. CDR3 amino acids: CASRLDRDYNSPLHF. The DNA of the CDR3 is TGTGCCAGCAGACTCGACAGGGACTATAATTCACCCCTCCACTTT.

V is TRBV9 and J is TRBJ2-1; 8 positions match TRBD2. The V gene end was trimmed by 0 bases and the J gene end by 6 bases; junction bases not matched to a gene: 8. The CDR3 totals 16 residues. In germline, CDR1 is SGDLS, CDR2 YYNGEE. The CDR3 reads CASSVVSTSGANEQFF. CDR3 DNA: TGTGCCAGCAGCGTAGTTAGTACTAGCGGAGCCAATGAGCAGTTCTTC. The variable domain in full, completed from reference TRBV9 and TRBJ2-1, reads DSGVTQTPKHLITATGQRVTLRCSPRSGDLSVYWYQQSLDQGLQFLIQYYNGEERAKGNILERFSAQQFPDLHSELNLSSLELGDSALYFCASSVVSTSGANEQFFGPGTRLTVL.

The chain joins TRBV25-1 to TRBJ2-7; 11 positions agree with TRBD2. The CDR3 is 14 residues long. J lost 3 bases, V lost 5 bases, and 3 bases had no gene match. Looked up from germline, CDR1 is MGHDK and CDR2 is SYGVNS. For the CDR3, the DNA is TGTGCCAGCAGTCAGGGACTAGCGGTCTACGAGCAGTACTTC. Protein sequence: CASSQGLAVYEQYF.

The chain carries TRBV2 and TRBJ2-2, with 8 bases matching TRBD1. After removal of 8 bases from V and 4 bases from J, the junction contained 9 bases not matched to a gene. Germline CDR1 reads SNHLY; CDR2 reads FYNNEI. This CDR3 is 15 amino acids long. CDR3 residues: CASGGDRRLTGELFF. The CDR3 nucleotides read TGTGCCAGCGGCGGGGACAGGCGACTCACCGGGGAGCTGTTTTTT.

This sequence joins TRBV5-1 and TRBJ1-1; perhaps TRBD1 as D (6 bases). The CDR3 sequence is 13 residues long. Germline lookup yields CDR1 SGHRS and CDR2 YFSETQ. With 7 bases removed from V and 1 base from J, the gap between germline ends came to 11 bases. Here the CDR3 reads CASAGTTNTEAFF. Here the CDR3 DNA reads TGCGCCAGCGCCGGGACAACGAACACTGAAGCTTTCTTT.

The chain employs TRBV12-2 and TRBJ1-2. TRBV12-2 is an annotated pseudogene. This CDR3 is built from 17 residues. DNA for the CDR3: TGTGCAAGTCGCTTGATTCCCCGGGGCAATGCTAACTATGGCTACACCTTC. Residues: CASRLIPRGNANYGYTF.

Turning to this clone: This sample also contains other DNA sequences that code for the same CDR3. The rearrangement uses TRBV6-5 and TRBJ2-1; a possible D gene is TRBD1 (5 bases). Germline loops: CDR1 MNHEY, CDR2 SVGAGI. V was pared by 7 bases and J by 5 bases, with 6 bases between. The CDR3 loop spans 11 amino acids. The CDR3 loop reads CASTRDNEQFF. The DNA of the CDR3 is TGTGCCAGCACCAGGGACAATGAGCAGTTCTTC.

On this clone: This CDR3 is also generated by other DNA sequences in the sample. This chain joins TRBV29-1 and TRBJ1-1; no clear D. This CDR3 region has 13 residues. Trimming stripped 3 bases from V and 1 base from J, with 9 bases between. Germline V gives CDR1 SQVTM, CDR2 ANQGSEA. The CDR3 here is CSVDRGRNTEAFF. In DNA, the CDR3 is TGCAGCGTTGACCGAGGACGGAACACTGAAGCTTTCTTT.

The gene calls are TRBV5-1 and TRBJ2-5; possibly TRBD2 for D (6 bases). The CDR3 totals 15 residues. Germline CDR1 SGHRS, CDR2 YFSETQ. V was clipped by 3 bases and J by 1 base, with 13 bases between them. The CDR3, as DNA: TGCGCCAGCAGCTCATCTAGCGTGCTCCAAGAGACCCAGTACTTC. It translates to CASSSSSVLQETQYF.

The J gene is TRBJ2-2, the V gene TRBV5-4; D ambiguous. Trimming took off 4 bases at V and 6 bases at J, with 16 bases between the two ends. The germline V gene encodes CDR1 SGHNT and CDR2 YYREEE (reference sequence). The CDR3 runs 15 residues. The CDR3 nucleotides are TGTGCCAGCAGCATTGACTCAGACCGCGCCGGGGAGCTGTTTTTT. Protein: CASSIDSDRAGELFF.